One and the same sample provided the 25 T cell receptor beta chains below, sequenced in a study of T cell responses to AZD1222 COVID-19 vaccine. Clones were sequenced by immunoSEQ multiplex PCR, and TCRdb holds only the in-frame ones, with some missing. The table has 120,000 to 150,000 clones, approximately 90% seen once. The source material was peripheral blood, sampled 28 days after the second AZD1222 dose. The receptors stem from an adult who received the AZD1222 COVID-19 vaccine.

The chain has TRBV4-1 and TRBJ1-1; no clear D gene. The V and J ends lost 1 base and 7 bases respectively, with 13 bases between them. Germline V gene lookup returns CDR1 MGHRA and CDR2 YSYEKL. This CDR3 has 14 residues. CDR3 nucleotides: TGCGCCAGCAGCCAAGCCGGGGTTTCCTTTGAAGCTTTCTTT. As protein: CASSQAGVSFEAFF.

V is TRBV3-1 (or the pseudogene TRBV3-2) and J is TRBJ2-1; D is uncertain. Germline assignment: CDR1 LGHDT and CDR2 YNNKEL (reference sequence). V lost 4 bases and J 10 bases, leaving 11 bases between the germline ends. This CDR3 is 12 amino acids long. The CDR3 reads CASSPALREQFF. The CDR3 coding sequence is TGTGCCAGCAGCCCAGCTCTTAGGGAGCAGTTCTTC.

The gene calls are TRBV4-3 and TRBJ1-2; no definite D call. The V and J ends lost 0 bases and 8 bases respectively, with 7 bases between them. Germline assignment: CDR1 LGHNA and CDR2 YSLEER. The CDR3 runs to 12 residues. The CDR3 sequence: CASSQDRSGYTF. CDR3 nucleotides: TGCGCCAGCAGCCAAGATAGGTCGGGCTACACCTTC.

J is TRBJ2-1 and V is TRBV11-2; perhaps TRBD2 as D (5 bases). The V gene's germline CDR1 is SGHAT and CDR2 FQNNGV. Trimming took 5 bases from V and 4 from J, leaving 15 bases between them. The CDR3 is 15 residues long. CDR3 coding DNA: TGTGCCAGCAGCGCCCCGGGGTCGGTTTACAATGAGCAGTTCTTC. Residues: CASSAPGSVYNEQFF.

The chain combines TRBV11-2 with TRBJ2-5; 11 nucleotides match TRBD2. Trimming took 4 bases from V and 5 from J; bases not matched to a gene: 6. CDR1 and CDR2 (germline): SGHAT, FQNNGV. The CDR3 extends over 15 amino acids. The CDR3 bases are TGTGCCAGCAGCTGGGGACTAGCGGAGGGGGAGACCCAGTACTTC. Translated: CASSWGLAEGETQYF.

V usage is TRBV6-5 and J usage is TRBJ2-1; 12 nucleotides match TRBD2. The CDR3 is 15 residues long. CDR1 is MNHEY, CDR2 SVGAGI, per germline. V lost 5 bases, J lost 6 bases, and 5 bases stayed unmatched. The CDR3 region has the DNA TGTGCCAGCAGTCTGACTAGCGGGGGTAGCAATGAGCAGTTCTTC. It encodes CASSLTSGGSNEQFF.

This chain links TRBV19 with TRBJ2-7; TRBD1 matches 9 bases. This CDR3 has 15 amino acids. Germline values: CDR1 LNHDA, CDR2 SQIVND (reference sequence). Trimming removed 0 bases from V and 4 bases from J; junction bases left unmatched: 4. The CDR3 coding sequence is TGTGCCAGTAGTATAGAGGGACAGGGATGGTACGAGCAGTACTTC. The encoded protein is CASSIEGQGWYEQYF.

The CDR3 DNA reads TGTGCCAGTAGTATAGGGGAGCGAACCGAGCAGTACTTC. This codes for CASSIGERTEQYF. J is TRBJ2-7 and V is TRBV19; perhaps TRBD2 as D (5 bases). The germline CDR1 and CDR2 sequences are LNHDA and SQIVND (reference sequence). V lost 1 base and J 6 bases, leaving 10 bases between the germline ends. This CDR3 has 13 residues.

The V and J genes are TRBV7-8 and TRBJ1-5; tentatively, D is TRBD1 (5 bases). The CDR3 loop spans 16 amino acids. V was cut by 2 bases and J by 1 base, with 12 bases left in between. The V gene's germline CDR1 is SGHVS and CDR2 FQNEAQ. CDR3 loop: CASSLRAGISNQPQHF. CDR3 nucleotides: TGTGCCAGCAGCTTAAGAGCAGGGATAAGCAATCAGCCCCAGCATTTT.

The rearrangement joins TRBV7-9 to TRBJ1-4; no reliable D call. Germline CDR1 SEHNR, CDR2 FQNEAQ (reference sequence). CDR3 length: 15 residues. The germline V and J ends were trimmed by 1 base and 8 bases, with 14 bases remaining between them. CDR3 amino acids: CASSLGFTGDEKLFF. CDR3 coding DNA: TGTGCCAGCAGCTTAGGTTTTACTGGCGACGAAAAACTGTTTTTT.

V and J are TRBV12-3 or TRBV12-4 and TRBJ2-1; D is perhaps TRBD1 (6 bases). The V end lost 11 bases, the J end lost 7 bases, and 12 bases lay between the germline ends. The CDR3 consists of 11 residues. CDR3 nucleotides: TGTGCCGGAGGACAGCCGAATGAGCAGTTCTTC. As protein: CAGGQPNEQFF.

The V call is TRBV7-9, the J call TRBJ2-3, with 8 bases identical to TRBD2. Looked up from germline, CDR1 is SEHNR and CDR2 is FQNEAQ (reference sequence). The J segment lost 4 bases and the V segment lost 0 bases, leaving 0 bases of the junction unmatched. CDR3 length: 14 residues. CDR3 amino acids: CASSLATSADTQYF. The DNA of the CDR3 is TGTGCCAGCAGCTTAGCGACTAGCGCAGATACGCAGTATTTT.

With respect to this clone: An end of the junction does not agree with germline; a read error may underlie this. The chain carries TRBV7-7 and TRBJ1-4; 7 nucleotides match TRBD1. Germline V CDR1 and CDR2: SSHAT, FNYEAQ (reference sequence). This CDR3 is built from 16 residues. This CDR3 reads CASSRGGLGTNEKLFF. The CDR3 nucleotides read TGTGCTAGCAGCAGGGGGGGGCTTGGGACTAATGAAAAACTGTTTTTT.

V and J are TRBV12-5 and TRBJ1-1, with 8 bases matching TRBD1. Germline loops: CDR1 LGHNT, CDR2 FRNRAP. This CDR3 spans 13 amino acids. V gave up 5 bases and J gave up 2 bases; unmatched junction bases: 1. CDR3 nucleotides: TGTGCTAGTGGTGGACAGGGTAACACTGAAGCTTTCTTT. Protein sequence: CASGGQGNTEAFF. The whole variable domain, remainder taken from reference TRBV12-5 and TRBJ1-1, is DARVTQTPRHKVTEMGQEVTMRCQPILGHNTVFWYRQTMMQGLELLAYFRNRAPLDDSGMPKDRFSAEMPDATLATLKIQPSEPRDSAVYFCASGGQGNTEAFFGQGTRLTVV.

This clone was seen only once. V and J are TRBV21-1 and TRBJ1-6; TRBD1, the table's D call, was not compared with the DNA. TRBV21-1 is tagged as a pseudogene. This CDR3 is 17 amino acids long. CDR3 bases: TGTGCCAGCAGCACTCCCGGGCGGGACAGGCCGGGCTCACCCCTCCACTTT. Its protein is CASSTPGRDRPGSPLHF.

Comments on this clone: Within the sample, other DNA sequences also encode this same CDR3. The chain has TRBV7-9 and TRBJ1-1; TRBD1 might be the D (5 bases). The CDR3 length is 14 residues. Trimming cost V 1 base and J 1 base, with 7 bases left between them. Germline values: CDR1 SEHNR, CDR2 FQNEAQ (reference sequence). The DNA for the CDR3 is TGTGCCAGCAGCTTAGGGCAGGGGAACACTGAAGCTTTCTTT. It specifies CASSLGQGNTEAFF.

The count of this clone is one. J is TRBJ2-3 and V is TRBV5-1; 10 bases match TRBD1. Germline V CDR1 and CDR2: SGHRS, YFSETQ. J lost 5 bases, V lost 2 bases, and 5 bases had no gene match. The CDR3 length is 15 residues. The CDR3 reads CASSFSGTGVDTQYF. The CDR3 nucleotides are TGCGCCAGCAGCTTTTCAGGGACAGGGGTAGATACGCAGTATTTT. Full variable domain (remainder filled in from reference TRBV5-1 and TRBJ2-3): KAGVTQTPRYLIKTRGQQVTLSCSPISGHRSVSWYQQTPGQGLQFLFEYFSETQRNKGNFPGRFSGRQFSNSRSEMNVSTLELGDSALYLCASSFSGTGVDTQYFGPGTRLTVL.

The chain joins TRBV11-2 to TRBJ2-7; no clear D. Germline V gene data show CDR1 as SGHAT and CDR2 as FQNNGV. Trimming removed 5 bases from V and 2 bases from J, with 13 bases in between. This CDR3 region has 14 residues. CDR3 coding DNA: TGTGCCAGCAGCCCGGTGCCTTCAGCCTACGAGCAGTACTTC. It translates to CASSPVPSAYEQYF. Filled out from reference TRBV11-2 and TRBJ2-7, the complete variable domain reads EAGVAQSPRYKIIEKRQSVAFWCNPISGHATLYWYQQILGQGPKLLIQFQNNGVVDDSQLPKDRFSAERLKGVDSTLKIQPAKLEDSAVYLCASSPVPSAYEQYFGPGTRLTVT.

The CDR3 sequence is CASSSDRSNTGELFF. The CDR3 DNA reads TGTGCCAGCTCTTCGGACAGGTCGAACACCGGGGAGCTGTTTTTT. The rearrangement links TRBV18 to TRBJ2-2; TRBD1 matches at 7 bases. The CDR3 totals 15 residues. Germline trimming cut 6 bases from V and 0 bases from J; bases unmatched to any gene: 4. The germline gives CDR1 KGHSH, CDR2 LQKENI.

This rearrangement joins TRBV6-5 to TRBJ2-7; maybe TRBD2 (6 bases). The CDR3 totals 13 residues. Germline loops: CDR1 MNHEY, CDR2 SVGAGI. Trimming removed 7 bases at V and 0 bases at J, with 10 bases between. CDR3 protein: CASIGGSSYEQYF. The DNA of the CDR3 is TGTGCCAGCATTGGGGGGAGCTCCTACGAGCAGTACTTC.

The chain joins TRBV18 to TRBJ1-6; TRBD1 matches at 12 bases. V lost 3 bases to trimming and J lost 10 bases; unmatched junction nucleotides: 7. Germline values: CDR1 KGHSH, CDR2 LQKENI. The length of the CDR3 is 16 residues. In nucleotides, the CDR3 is TGTGCCAGCTCACCCGGGACAGGGGGCTCTGGGTCACCCCTCCACTTT. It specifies CASSPGTGGSGSPLHF.

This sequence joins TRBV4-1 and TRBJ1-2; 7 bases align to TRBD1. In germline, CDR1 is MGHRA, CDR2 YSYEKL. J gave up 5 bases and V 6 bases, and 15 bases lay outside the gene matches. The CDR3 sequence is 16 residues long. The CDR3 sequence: CASRGITGARRYGYTF. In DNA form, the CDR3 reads TGCGCCAGCAGAGGGATTACAGGGGCGAGAAGGTATGGCTACACCTTC.

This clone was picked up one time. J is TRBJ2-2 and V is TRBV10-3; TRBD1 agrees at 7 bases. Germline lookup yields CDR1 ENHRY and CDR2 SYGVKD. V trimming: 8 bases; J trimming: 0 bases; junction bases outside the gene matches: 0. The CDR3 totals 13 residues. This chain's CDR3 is CAIQGANTGELFF. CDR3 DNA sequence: TGTGCCATCCAGGGGGCGAACACCGGGGAGCTGTTTTTT.

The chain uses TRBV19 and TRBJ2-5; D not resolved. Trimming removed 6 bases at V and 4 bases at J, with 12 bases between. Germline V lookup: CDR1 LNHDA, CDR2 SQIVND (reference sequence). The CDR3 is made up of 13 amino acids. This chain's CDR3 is CASRRTFLETQYF. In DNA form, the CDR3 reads TGTGCCAGTAGACGCACATTTCTAGAGACCCAGTACTTC.

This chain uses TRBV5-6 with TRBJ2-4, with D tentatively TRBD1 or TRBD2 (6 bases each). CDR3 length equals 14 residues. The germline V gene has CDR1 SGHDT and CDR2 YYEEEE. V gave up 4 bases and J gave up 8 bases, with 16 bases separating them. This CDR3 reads CASSGIGGRYIQYF. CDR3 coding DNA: TGTGCCAGCAGCGGTATTGGGGGGCGGTACATTCAGTACTTC.